This TCR beta chain was sequenced for a study of T cell responses to AZD1222 COVID-19 vaccine. Regarding the study as a whole: Unmutated variant regions reportedly attract nearly half of all spike-specific TCRs. Spike-specific TCRs gained breadth and depth after people received two AZD1222 doses. Females outnumbered males among donors, who were mostly white British; clonal diversity was possibly underestimated.

Germline values: CDR1 KGHDR, CDR2 SFDVKD. Between the trimmed V and J ends, which lost 8 bases and 7 bases, there was a span of 13 bases. The CDR3 is 12 residues long. As to this clone: Its antigen is unidentified.

Method: immunoSEQ multiplex PCR; TCRdb's copy keeps in-frame clones and lacks some. The table records over 80,000 clones, 80% to 90% of them present only once. This receptor was taken from an adult in good health. The input for sequencing was peripheral blood, taken on day 0 of AZD1222 vaccination. The V and J genes are TRBV24-1 and TRBJ1-1, with D uncertain. Written as DNA, the CDR3 is TGTGCCACCATCAAGGGTGCAAATGAAGCTTTCTTT. Protein product: CATIKGANEAFF.